This T cell receptor (beta chain) was documented in a study of cytomegalovirus exposure and HLA in healthy donors. This clone appeared a single time. The germline V gene has CDR1 MNHEY and CDR2 SMNVEV (reference sequence). The CDR3 is 13 residues long. The trim removed 5 bases at V and 8 bases at J, leaving 8 bases unmatched. A multiplex PCR was run with 60 Vbeta primers and 13 Jbeta primers. Sequencing was performed with immunoSEQ multiplex PCR; in TCRdb, only in-frame clones are kept and a portion is missing. The table records 120,000 to 150,000 clones, almost 85% of them present only once. This chain joins TRBV27 and TRBJ1-2; 7 nucleotides align to TRBD1. The sequencing input was PBMCs. This TCR was recovered from a woman aged 40 to 50 in good health and CMV-seronegative. The CDR3 reads CASSPGQLRGYTF. CDR3 DNA sequence: TGTGCCAGCAGTCCGGGACAGCTCCGGGGCTACACCTTC.